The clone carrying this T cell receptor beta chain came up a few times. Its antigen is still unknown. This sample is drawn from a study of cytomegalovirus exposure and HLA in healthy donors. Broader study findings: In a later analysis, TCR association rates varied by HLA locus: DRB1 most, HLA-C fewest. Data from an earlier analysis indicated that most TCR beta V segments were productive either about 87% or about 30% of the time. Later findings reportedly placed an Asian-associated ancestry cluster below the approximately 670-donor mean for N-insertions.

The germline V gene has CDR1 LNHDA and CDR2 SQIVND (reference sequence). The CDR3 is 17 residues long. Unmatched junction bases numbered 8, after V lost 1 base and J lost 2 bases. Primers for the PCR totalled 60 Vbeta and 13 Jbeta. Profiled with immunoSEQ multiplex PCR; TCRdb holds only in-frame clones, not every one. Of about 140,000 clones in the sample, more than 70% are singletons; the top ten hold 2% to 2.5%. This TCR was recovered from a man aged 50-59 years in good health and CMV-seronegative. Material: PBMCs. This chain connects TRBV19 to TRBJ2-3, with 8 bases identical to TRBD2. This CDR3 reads CASSIVKRESFTDTQYF. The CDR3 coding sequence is TGTGCCAGTAGTATAGTAAAGCGGGAGTCATTCACAGATACGCAGTATTTT.